This T cell receptor beta chain was sequenced for a study of response to subunit inactivated influenza vaccine. This clonotype was observed at least ten times. Its antigen remains unidentified. V dropped 1 base and J dropped 5; count of bases not matched to a gene: 7. The CDR3 contains 15 residues. Germline CDR1 reads LGHNA; CDR2 reads YSLEER. TCRdb called the RT-PCR reads again in MiXCR, with one record for every CDR3 protein. The sample shows 600,000 to 850,000 distinct CDR3 sequences, less than 15% of them seen only once. Overall study findings and caveats: Few new T cells, the authors suggested, are recruited by each seasonal influenza vaccination.

Specimen: PBMCs from blood, collected 14 to 15 days before vaccination. This TCR derives from a man aged 50-59 years who received an inactivated influenza vaccine. The chain combines TRBV4-3 with TRBJ2-5, with TRBD1 matching 7 bases. The chain's CDR3 is CASSQGSGGWETQYF. In DNA form, the CDR3 reads TGCGCCAGCAGCCAAGGGTCAGGGGGTTGGGAGACCCAGTACTTC.